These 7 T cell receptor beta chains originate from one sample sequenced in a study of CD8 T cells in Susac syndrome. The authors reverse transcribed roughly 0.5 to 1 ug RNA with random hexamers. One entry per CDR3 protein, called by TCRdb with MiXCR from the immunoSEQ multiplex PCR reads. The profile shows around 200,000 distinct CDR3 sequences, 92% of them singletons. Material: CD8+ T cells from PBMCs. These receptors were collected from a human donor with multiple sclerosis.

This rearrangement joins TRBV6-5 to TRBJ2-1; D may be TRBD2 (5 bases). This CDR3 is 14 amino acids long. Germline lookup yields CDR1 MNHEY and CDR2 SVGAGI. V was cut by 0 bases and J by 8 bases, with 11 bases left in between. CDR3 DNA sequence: TGTGCCAGCAGTTACTCATTGTACGGGGATGAGCAGTTCTTC. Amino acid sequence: CASSYSLYGDEQFF.

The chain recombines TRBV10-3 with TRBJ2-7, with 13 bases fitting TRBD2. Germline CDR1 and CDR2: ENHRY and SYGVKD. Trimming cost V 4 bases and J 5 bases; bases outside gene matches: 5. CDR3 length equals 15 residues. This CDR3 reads CAISGTSGSQDEQYF. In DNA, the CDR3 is TGTGCCATCAGTGGGACTAGCGGGAGCCAGGACGAGCAGTACTTC.

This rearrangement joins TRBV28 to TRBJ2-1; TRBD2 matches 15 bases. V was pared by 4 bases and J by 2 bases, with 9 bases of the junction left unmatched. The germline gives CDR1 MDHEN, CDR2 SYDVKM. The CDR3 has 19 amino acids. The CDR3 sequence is CASSSRGLAGGDTYNEQFF. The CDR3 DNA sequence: TGTGCCAGCAGTTCCAGGGGACTAGCGGGGGGAGACACCTACAATGAGCAGTTCTTC. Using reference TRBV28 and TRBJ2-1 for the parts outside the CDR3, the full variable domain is DVKVTQSSRYLVKRTGEKVFLECVQDMDHENMFWYRQDPGLGLRLIYFSYDVKMKEKGDIPEGYSVSREKKERFSLILESASTNQTSMYLCASSSRGLAGGDTYNEQFFGPGTRLTVL.

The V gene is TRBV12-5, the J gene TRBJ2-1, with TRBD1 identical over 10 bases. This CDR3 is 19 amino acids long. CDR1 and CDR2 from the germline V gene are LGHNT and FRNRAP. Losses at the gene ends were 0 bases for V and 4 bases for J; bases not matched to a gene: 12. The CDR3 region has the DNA TGTGCTAGTGGTTTGGTCGGTGCAAAGACAGGGGGCGCTTACAATGAGCAGTTCTTC. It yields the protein CASGLVGAKTGGAYNEQFF.

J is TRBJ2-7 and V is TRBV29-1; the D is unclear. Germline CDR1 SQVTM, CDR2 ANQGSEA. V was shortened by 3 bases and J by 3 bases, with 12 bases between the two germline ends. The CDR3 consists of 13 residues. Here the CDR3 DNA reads TGCAGCGTTGAGCTCCTCTCAAACTACGAGCAGTACTTC. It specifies CSVELLSNYEQYF.

The CDR3 DNA reads TGTGCCAGCAGTTATGGGGACCGTACCTACGAGCAGTACTTC. This translates into CASSYGDRTYEQYF. The chain carries TRBV13 and TRBJ2-7; D might be TRBD1 or TRBD2, each matching 5 bases. Germline-derived CDR1 and CDR2 are PRHDT and FYEKMQ (reference sequence). This CDR3 spans 14 amino acids. Trimming took off 6 bases at V and 2 bases at J, with 14 bases between the two ends.

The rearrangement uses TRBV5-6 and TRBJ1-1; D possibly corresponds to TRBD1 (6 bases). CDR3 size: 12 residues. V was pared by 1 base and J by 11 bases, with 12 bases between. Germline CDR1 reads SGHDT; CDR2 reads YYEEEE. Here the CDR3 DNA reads TGTGCCAGCAGCTTGTGGTCAGGGGAGGCTTTCTTT. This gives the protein CASSLWSGEAFF.